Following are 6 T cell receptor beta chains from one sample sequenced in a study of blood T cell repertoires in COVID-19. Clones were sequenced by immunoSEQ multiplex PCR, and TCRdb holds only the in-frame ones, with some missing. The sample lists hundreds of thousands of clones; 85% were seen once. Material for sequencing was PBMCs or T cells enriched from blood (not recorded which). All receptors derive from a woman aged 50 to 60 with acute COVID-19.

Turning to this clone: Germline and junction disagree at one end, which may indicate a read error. The CDR3 sequence: CASREVGGAILDTQYF. In DNA, the CDR3 is TGTGCCAGCAGGGAAGTCGGGGGGGCAATCCTCGATACGCAGTATTTT. The gene calls are TRBV6-1 and TRBJ2-3; 8 bases align to TRBD2. Germline-derived CDR1 and CDR2 are MNHNS and SASEGT. The CDR3 has 16 residues.

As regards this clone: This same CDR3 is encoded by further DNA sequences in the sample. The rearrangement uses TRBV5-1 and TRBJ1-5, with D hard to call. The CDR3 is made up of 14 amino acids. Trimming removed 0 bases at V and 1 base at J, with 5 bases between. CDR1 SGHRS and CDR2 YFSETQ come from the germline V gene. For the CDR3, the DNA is TGCGCCAGCAGCTTGGGAGGGAGCAATCAGCCCCAGCATTTT. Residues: CASSLGGSNQPQHF.

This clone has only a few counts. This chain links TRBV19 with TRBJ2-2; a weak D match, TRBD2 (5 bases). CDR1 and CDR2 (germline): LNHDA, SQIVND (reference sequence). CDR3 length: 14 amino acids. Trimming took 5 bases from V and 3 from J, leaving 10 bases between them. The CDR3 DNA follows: TGTGCCAGTAGTCCCGGCGGGCACACCGGGGAGCTGTTTTTT. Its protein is CASSPGGHTGELFF.

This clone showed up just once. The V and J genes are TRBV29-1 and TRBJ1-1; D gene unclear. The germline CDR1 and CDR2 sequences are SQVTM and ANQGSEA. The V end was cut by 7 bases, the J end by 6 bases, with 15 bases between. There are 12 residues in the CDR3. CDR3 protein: CSASSFGPEAFF. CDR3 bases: TGCAGCGCGTCCTCCTTCGGTCCTGAAGCTTTCTTT. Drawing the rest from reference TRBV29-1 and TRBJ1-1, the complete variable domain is SAVISQKPSRDICQRGTSLTIQCQVDSQVTMMFWYRQQPGQSLTLIATANQGSEATYESGFVIDKFPISRPNLTFSTLTVSNMSPEDSSIYLCSASSFGPEAFFGQGTRLTVV.

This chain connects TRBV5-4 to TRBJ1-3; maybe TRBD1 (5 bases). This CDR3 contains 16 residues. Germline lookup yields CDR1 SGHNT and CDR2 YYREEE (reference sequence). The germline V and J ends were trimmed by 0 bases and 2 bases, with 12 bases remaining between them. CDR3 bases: TGTGCCAGCAGCTTGGATCAGGGTTTGACTGGAAACACCATATATTTT. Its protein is CASSLDQGLTGNTIYF.

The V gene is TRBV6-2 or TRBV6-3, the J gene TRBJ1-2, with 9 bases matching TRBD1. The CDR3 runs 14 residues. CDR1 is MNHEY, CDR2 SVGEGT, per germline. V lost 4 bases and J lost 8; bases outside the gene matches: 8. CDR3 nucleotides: TGTGCCAGCAGTTTGCGAACAGGGGGCTTGGGCTACACCTTC. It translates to CASSLRTGGLGYTF.